This TCR beta chain was documented in a study of blood T cell repertoires in COVID-19. Study summary: Whether acute or convalescent, the COVID-19 samples came from the United States, Italy and Spain. Nucleic acid was either cDNA or gDNA, and it came from T cells, B-cell-depleted T cells, or PBMCs.

The protocol was immunoSEQ multiplex PCR, while the TCRdb copy is restricted to in-frame clones and leaves out a portion. The repertoire holds approximately 170,000 clones, 79% seen once, with under 20% in the top ten. Residents of 24 US areas, aged roughly 18 to 89 years, made up the participants. The CDR3 has 17 residues. V lost 5 bases, J lost 7 bases, and 14 bases stayed unmatched. Germline CDR1 and CDR2: SGHVS and FNYEAQ. The source of this sequence is a woman aged 70-85 years in a cohort exposed to, infected with or recovered from COVID-19 (not recorded which). The specimen sequenced was PBMCs or T cells enriched from blood (not recorded which). This sequence joins TRBV7-6 and TRBJ1-6, with 7 bases aligning to TRBD1. The CDR3 region is CASSPLPTGQSNSPLHF. Here the CDR3 DNA reads TGTGCCAGCAGCCCCCTGCCGACGGGACAGTCAAATTCACCCCTCCACTTT.